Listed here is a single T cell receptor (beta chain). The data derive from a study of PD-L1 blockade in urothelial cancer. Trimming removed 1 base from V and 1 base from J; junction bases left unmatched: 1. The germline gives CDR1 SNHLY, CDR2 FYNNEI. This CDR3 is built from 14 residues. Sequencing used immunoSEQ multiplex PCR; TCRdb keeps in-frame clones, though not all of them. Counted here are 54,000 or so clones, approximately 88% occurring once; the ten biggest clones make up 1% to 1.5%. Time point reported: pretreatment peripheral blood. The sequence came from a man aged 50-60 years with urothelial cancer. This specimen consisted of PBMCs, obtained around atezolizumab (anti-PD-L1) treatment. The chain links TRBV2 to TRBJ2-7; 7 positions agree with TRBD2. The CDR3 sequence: CASSEGLASYEQYF. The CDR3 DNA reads TGTGCCAGCAGTGAAGGACTAGCTTCCTACGAGCAGTACTTC.